Presented here are 27 T cell receptor beta chains from one specimen sequenced in a study of cytomegalovirus exposure and HLA in healthy donors. PCR amplification relied on 60 Vbeta primers (plus 13 Jbeta primers). The assay was immunoSEQ multiplex PCR, and TCRdb's table has in-frame clones only and misses some. Of some 110,000 clones listed, about 70% are singletons. Sequences were obtained from PBMCs. The origin of the receptors is a man in his thirties or forties in good health and CMV-seropositive.

The chain links TRBV5-6 to TRBJ2-3; 8 nucleotides agree with TRBD2. J gave up 2 bases and V 6 bases, and 8 bases lay outside the gene matches. The CDR3 loop spans 15 amino acids. Germline CDR1 and CDR2: SGHDT and YYEEEE. CDR3 bases: TGTGCCAGCACCGACCTACTAGCGGCCACAGATACGCAGTATTTT. It yields the protein CASTDLLAATDTQYF.

This clone came up a few times. Relative to the germline gene, one junction end is altered; a read error may explain this. The chain is built from TRBV7-9 and TRBJ1-2; no reliable D call. Germline CDR1 SEHNR, CDR2 FQNEAQ (reference sequence). This CDR3 is 13 amino acids long. The chain's CDR3 is CSSSPSPVRGYTF. The CDR3 region has the DNA TGTTCCAGCAGTCCGAGTCCCGTGAGAGGCTACACCTTC.

The V and J genes are TRBV27 and TRBJ1-1, with 7 nucleotides matching TRBD1. CDR3 length equals 15 residues. Trimming removed 2 bases from V and 1 base from J; junction bases left unmatched: 4. Germline V gene sequence: CDR1 MNHEY, CDR2 SMNVEV (reference sequence). The CDR3 reads CASSLRGGANTEAFF. For the CDR3, the DNA is TGTGCCAGCAGTTTACGAGGGGGCGCGAACACTGAAGCTTTCTTT.

This clone was detected only once. V is TRBV6-1 and J is TRBJ2-3; TRBD2 is a possible D gene (5 bases). This CDR3 is 17 amino acids long. Trimming pared 4 bases from V and 1 base from J, leaving 18 bases between. CDR1 and CDR2 (germline): MNHNS, SASEGT. The CDR3 sequence is CASSGHPAGGGTDTQYF. The CDR3 DNA sequence: TGTGCCAGCAGTGGACATCCGGCAGGAGGAGGCACAGATACGCAGTATTTT.

The rearrangement uses TRBV5-8 and TRBJ2-3; 9 nucleotides align to TRBD1. Germline CDR1 and CDR2: SGHTS and YDEGEE. The V and J ends lost 4 bases and 2 bases, in that order; junction bases with no gene match: 8. The CDR3 is made up of 16 amino acids. The DNA for the CDR3 is TGTGCCAGCAGCCCCGGGACAGGGCTGCACACAGATACGCAGTATTTT. It encodes CASSPGTGLHTDTQYF. Full variable domain (outside the CDR3, taken from reference TRBV5-8 and TRBJ2-3): EAGVTQSPTHLIKTRGQQATLRCSPISGHTSVYWYQQALGLGLQFLLWYDEGEERNRGNFPPRFSGRQFPNYSSELNVNALELEDSALYLCASSPGTGLHTDTQYFGPGTRLTVL.

In this sample, this clone turned up a few times. The rearrangement joins TRBV5-1 to TRBJ2-1, with D possibly being TRBD1 (5 bases). CDR1 SGHRS and CDR2 YFSETQ come from the germline V gene. V lost 0 bases and J 0 bases, leaving 10 bases between the germline ends. This CDR3 region has 16 residues. CDR3 nucleotides: TGCGCCAGCAGCTTGGATGGGGCGAGCTCCTACAATGAGCAGTTCTTC. It translates to CASSLDGASSYNEQFF.

This rearrangement joins TRBV9 to TRBJ2-5; tentative D call: TRBD2 (6 bases). V dropped 0 bases and J dropped 2 bases, with 8 bases sitting between them. This CDR3 is 14 amino acids long. The germline gives CDR1 SGDLS, CDR2 YYNGEE. CDR3 amino acids: CASSVGGVQETQYF. CDR3 DNA: TGTGCCAGCAGCGTAGGGGGGGTTCAAGAGACCCAGTACTTC.

The gene calls are TRBV19 and TRBJ1-5; TRBD1 matches at 9 bases. The CDR3 consists of 15 residues. V shed 3 bases and J 7 bases; nucleotides not matched to a gene: 7. Per germline, CDR1 LNHDA and CDR2 SQIVND (reference sequence). CDR3 sequence reads: CASSIPQGAGQPQHF. CDR3 nucleotides: TGTGCCAGTAGTATCCCACAGGGGGCAGGGCAGCCCCAGCATTTT.

The chain is built from TRBV7-3 and TRBJ2-2, with 12 nucleotides matching TRBD2. Looked up from germline, CDR1 is SGHTA and CDR2 is FQGTGA. The CDR3 loop spans 17 amino acids. V shed 7 bases, J shed 4 bases, and the junction held 10 bases outside the gene matches. The CDR3 DNA sequence: TGTGCCAGCACCCGGGCTAGCGGGGGGGCAGGCACCGGGGAGCTGTTTTTT. It codes for CASTRASGGAGTGELFF.

J is TRBJ1-2 and V is TRBV25-1; 9 nucleotides line up with TRBD1. The CDR3 consists of 12 residues. Germline values: CDR1 MGHDK, CDR2 SYGVNS. The J segment lost 14 bases and the V segment lost 6 bases, leaving 10 bases of the junction unmatched. CDR3 DNA sequence: TGTGCCAGCAGAGGGTGGACAGGGGCGGGGACCTTC. Amino acid sequence: CASRGWTGAGTF.

This rearrangement joins TRBV18 to TRBJ2-1; D call uncertain. The CDR3 runs to 14 residues. The germline V gene has CDR1 KGHSH and CDR2 LQKENI. Between the trimmed V and J ends, which lost 5 bases and 0 bases, there was a span of 8 bases. The CDR3 loop reads CASSGLSSYNEQFF. The CDR3 DNA is TGTGCCAGCTCAGGCTTATCCTCCTACAATGAGCAGTTCTTC.

The J gene is TRBJ1-5, the V gene TRBV6-6; the D gene is possibly TRBD1 (5 bases). The length of the CDR3 is 16 residues. Trimming removed 2 bases from V and 3 bases from J, with 14 bases in between. Germline values: CDR1 MNHNY, CDR2 SVGAGI (reference sequence). CDR3 nucleotide sequence: TGTGCCAGCAGTTACATTTTGGCCAGGGTCAATCAGCCCCAGCATTTT. Amino acids: CASSYILARVNQPQHF.

The chain recombines TRBV6-4 with TRBJ2-7, with TRBD1 matching over 12 bases. This CDR3 spans 15 amino acids. V dropped 1 base and J dropped 5; count of bases not matched to a gene: 3. Germline lookup yields CDR1 MRHNA and CDR2 SNTAGT. CDR3: CASSDLGTGGHEQYF. Here the CDR3 DNA reads TGTGCCAGCAGTGACTTGGGGACAGGGGGCCACGAGCAGTACTTC.

This clone was detected only a few times. J is TRBJ1-2 and V is TRBV29-1, with TRBD1 matching over 7 bases. This CDR3 is built from 16 residues. The junction had 13 bases not matched to a gene; V was cut back by 2 bases and J by 4 bases. Germline V gene lookup returns CDR1 SQVTM and CDR2 ANQGSEA. Written as DNA, the CDR3 is TGCAGCGTTGAACCTCTTCCGGGACAGTGGTTCTATGGCTACACCTTC. Protein: CSVEPLPGQWFYGYTF.

This clone was counted between two and nine times. The chain joins TRBV18 to TRBJ1-1; 8 nucleotides line up with TRBD1. The junction had 6 bases not matched to a gene; V was cut back by 4 bases and J by 2 bases. The CDR3 covers 15 residues. CDR1 and CDR2 (germline): KGHSH, LQKENI. The CDR3 protein is CASSLLGQGNTEAFF. The CDR3 DNA reads TGTGCCAGCTCACTTCTCGGACAGGGAAACACTGAAGCTTTCTTT.

This clone showed up just a few times. This chain connects TRBV7-8 to TRBJ2-5; TRBD2 matches at 9 bases. Germline lookup yields CDR1 SGHVS and CDR2 FQNEAQ. With 5 bases clipped from V and 0 bases from J, the junction kept 7 bases outside the gene matches. The CDR3 covers 16 residues. In DNA form, the CDR3 reads TGTGCCAGCAGCCGGAGAGCGGGGGGCTACCAAGAGACCCAGTACTTC. It is translated as CASSRRAGGYQETQYF.

The chain employs TRBV11-2 and TRBJ1-2, with TRBD1 as a possible D gene (5 bases). CDR1 is SGHAT, CDR2 FQNNGV, per germline. This CDR3 region has 13 residues. V was clipped by 5 bases and J by 3 bases, with 10 bases between them. CDR3 bases: TGTGCCAGCAGCCTCGACAGATACTATGGCTACACCTTC. This gives the protein CASSLDRYYGYTF.

This clone was detected a few times. The CDR3 region has the DNA TGTGCCTGGAAAGGGGACTTGAGGAGCTCCTATAATTCACCCCTCCACTTT. The encoded protein is CAWKGDLRSSYNSPLHF. The chain uses TRBV30 and TRBJ1-6; D perhaps matches TRBD1 (5 bases). The V end was cut by 4 bases, the J end by 0 bases, with 16 bases between. The CDR3 spans 17 residues. Per the germline V gene, CDR1 is GTSNPN and CDR2 is SVGIG (reference sequence).

This rearrangement joins TRBV6-4 to TRBJ1-2; 7 nucleotides align to TRBD1. V was clipped by 4 bases and J by 7 bases; unmatched bases: 12. The CDR3 sequence is 15 residues long. Germline V gives CDR1 MRHNA, CDR2 SNTAGT. CDR3: CASSAAPGTAAGYTF. CDR3 in DNA: TGTGCCAGCAGTGCCGCCCCCGGGACAGCGGCTGGCTACACCTTC.

The chain links TRBV30 to TRBJ1-5, with unresolved D. The germline V and J ends were trimmed by 7 bases and 2 bases, with 12 bases remaining between them. The CDR3 consists of 13 residues. Germline CDR1 GTSNPN, CDR2 SVGIG (reference sequence). This CDR3 is CAFEGGGNQPQHF. In nucleotides, the CDR3 is TGTGCCTTTGAAGGAGGAGGCAATCAGCCCCAGCATTTT.

The chain combines TRBV7-2 with TRBJ1-1, with D possibly matching TRBD1 (6 bases). Trimming pared 3 bases from V and 1 base from J, leaving 12 bases between. CDR3 length equals 15 residues. The germline CDR1 and CDR2 sequences are SGHTA and FQGNSA. The CDR3 region has the DNA TGTGCCAGCAGCTTGAAACAGGGAGAGAACACTGAAGCTTTCTTT. It translates to CASSLKQGENTEAFF.

This rearrangement joins TRBV6-5 to TRBJ1-6; 8 positions match TRBD1. Germline CDR1 is MNHEY and CDR2 is SVGAGI. Trimming removed 8 bases from V and 8 bases from J; junction bases left unmatched: 8. The CDR3 contains 14 residues. The CDR3 bases are TGTGCCAGCGCCCCTCGGACAGGGTATTCACCCCTCCACTTT. This sequence encodes CASAPRTGYSPLHF.

The rearrangement links TRBV30 to TRBJ2-1, with 9 positions matching TRBD2. This CDR3 is built from 15 residues. Germline V CDR1 and CDR2: GTSNPN, SVGIG (reference sequence). V lost 2 bases to trimming and J lost 10 bases; unmatched junction nucleotides: 12. CDR3 DNA: TGTGCCTGGAGTACCGGGACTAGCTTCTGGGGGGAGCAGTTCTTC. Amino acid sequence: CAWSTGTSFWGEQFF. Full variable domain (outside the CDR3, taken from reference TRBV30 and TRBJ2-1): SQTIHQWPATLVQPVGSPLSLECTVEGTSNPNLYWYRQAAGRGLQLLFYSVGIGQISSEVPQNLSASRPQDRQFILSSKKLLLSDSGFYLCAWSTGTSFWGEQFFGPGTRLTVL.

V usage is TRBV7-2 and J usage is TRBJ2-1; maybe TRBD2 (5 bases). CDR1 is SGHTA and CDR2 is FQGNSA in the germline V gene. The CDR3 is made up of 14 amino acids. Trimming took off 5 bases at V and 6 bases at J, with 14 bases between the two ends. Here the CDR3 DNA reads TGTGCCAGCAGCGCCCTCGGGGTCGGCAATGAGCAGTTCTTC. It specifies CASSALGVGNEQFF.

The chain links TRBV2 to TRBJ1-6; no clear D gene. There are 13 residues in the CDR3. The germline gives CDR1 SNHLY, CDR2 FYNNEI. V dropped 6 bases and J dropped 7 bases, with 10 bases sitting between them. For the CDR3, the DNA is TGTGCCAGCAGCGCCAGTCACAATTCACCCCTCCACTTT. Encoded protein: CASSASHNSPLHF.

The rearrangement joins TRBV5-1 to TRBJ2-3; TRBD2 matches 9 bases. CDR3 length equals 15 residues. With V trimmed by 1 base and J by 3 bases, 3 bases remained unmatched. Per germline, CDR1 SGHRS and CDR2 YFSETQ. The CDR3 sequence: CASSLPSGETDTQYF. The DNA of the CDR3 is TGCGCCAGCAGCTTGCCTAGCGGGGAAACAGATACGCAGTATTTT.

The rearrangement uses TRBV13 and TRBJ2-5; D might be TRBD2 (5 bases). Trimming cost V 1 base and J 5 bases, with 14 bases left between them. CDR1 and CDR2 from the germline V gene are PRHDT and FYEKMQ (reference sequence). The CDR3 loop spans 15 amino acids. CDR3 in DNA: TGTGCCAGCAGCTTAGTATCTGATAGGAGGGAGACCCAGTACTTC. Translated: CASSLVSDRRETQYF.